This T cell receptor (beta chain) comes out of a study of T cell repertoires in cytomegalovirus infection (dated by TCRdb to the late 2010s). For the study in its entirety: Because public TCR beta signatures pointed to carriage of CMV infection together with the matching HLA type, the HLA type of each donor mattered for the analysis. On the study overall, not on this receptor specifically: Carriers of CMV infection plus the relevant HLA type were discriminated by the cumulative frequency of public TCR beta family members in the study cohort and in an independent roughly 370-donor cohort. The ex vivo response was dominated by HLA-C-restricted CMV-specific TCR beta clonotypes, which also provided the single most frequent clonotype in two of eight donors.

Instrument used: Illumina HiSeq 1500. TCRdb reprocessing: public reads trimmed at Q25 with fastp, clones called with MiXCR, in-frame beta chains kept. Rows with a matching CDR3 protein are joined into one entry that keeps the most common DNA and genes. Counted in this sample were a few hundred thousand distinct CDR3 sequences; 15% to 20% of them appeared once. The ten largest clones add up to approximately 12% of the sample. The CDR3 runs 14 residues from the cysteine to the phenylalanine. Only the CDR3 region is kept as DNA, spanning 42 bases read in frame from base 1. The CDR1 and CDR2 encoded by the germline V gene (reference sequence) are LNHDA and SQIVND. The V end gives up 7 bases and the J end 4 bases, leaving 7 bases in the junction not matched to a gene. Worth noting for this clonotype: Its antigen remains unidentified. No base quality values were provided; no much bigger clone lies one nucleotide off.

The chain employs TRBV19 and TRBJ1-5, with 7 central nucleotides matching TRBD1. The receptor was isolated from a human donor in good health (CMV status not recorded). Some clones in this sample may be carry-over from other donors' samples. The sequencing sample was made of PBMCs. The DNA is TGTGCCAGTACCCGGGCAGGGGGAAATCAGCCCCAGCATTTT. Its coded protein is CASTRAGGNQPQHF.